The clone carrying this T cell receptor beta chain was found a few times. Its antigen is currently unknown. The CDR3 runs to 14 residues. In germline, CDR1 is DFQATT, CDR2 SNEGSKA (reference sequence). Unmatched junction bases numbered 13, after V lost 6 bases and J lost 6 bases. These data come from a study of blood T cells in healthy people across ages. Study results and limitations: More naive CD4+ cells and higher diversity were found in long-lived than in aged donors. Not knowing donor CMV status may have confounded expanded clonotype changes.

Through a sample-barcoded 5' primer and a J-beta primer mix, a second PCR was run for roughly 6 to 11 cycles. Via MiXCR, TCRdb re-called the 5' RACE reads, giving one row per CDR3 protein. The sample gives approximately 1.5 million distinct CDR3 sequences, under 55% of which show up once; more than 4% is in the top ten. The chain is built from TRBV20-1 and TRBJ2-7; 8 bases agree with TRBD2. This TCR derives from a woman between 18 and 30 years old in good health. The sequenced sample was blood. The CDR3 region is CSAGRAGVLREQYF. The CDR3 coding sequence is TGCAGTGCCGGGAGAGCGGGAGTGCTACGCGAGCAGTACTTC.